The clone carrying this TCR beta chain was seen more than once but under ten times. The antigen is not known. 5'RACE with constant-segment primers yielded barcoded, UMI-tagged TCR alpha and TCR beta cDNA libraries. In TCRdb, the 5' RACE reads were re-called with MiXCR into one record per CDR3 protein. This sample has some 150,000 distinct CDR3 sequences, with about 19% found just once. The data belong to a study of T-cell memory formation after mild COVID-19. As for the study in general: TCR clusters were mostly donor specific. Study-level points and caveats: Pre-infection memory already had some responding clones, implying cross-reactive memory joined. Among contracting clones, CD4+ were mainly CM/EM and CD8+ enriched in EMRA.

In germline, CDR1 is SQVTM, CDR2 ANQGSEA. This CDR3 contains 13 residues. V was trimmed by 3 bases and J by 1 base, leaving 8 bases between them. The source is an adult woman who had mild COVID-19 (a few samples of this study predate the infection). Cell type and time point are not known. The rearrangement joins TRBV29-1 to TRBJ2-3, with a possible D match to TRBD1 (5 bases). Sequenced material: PBMCs or a T cell subset sorted from them (not recorded which). CDR3 nucleotides: TGCAGCGTTGATAAAGGGGGCACAGATACGCAGTATTTT. Translation gives CSVDKGGTDTQYF.